Included here is one T cell receptor beta chain sequence, with context. Its antigen is undetermined. The germline CDR1 and CDR2 sequences are WSHSY and SAAADI. The CDR3 has 15 amino acids. With 10 bases removed from V and 5 bases from J, the gap between germline ends came to 22 bases. The record originates from a study of vaccination and CD4 T cells after COVID-19. Study-wide background: At a median around 100 days (range 35 to 161) after diagnosis, post-COVID samples were drawn.

Noted treatment: roughly ten-day PBMC culture with coronavirus spike peptide pools or control peptides (ViraFEST assay). Cultured CD4+ T-cell DNA underwent Oncomine TCR Beta short-read sequencing. TCRdb reanalysed the PCR reads using MiXCR and keeps one entry per CDR3 protein. Of roughly 15,000 distinct CDR3 sequences listed, just under 45% are singletons. The sample comprised CD4+ T cells from blood, cultured in vitro. The TCR was taken from a human donor who had recovered from COVID-19. The chain links TRBV10-2 to TRBJ2-3; possible D gene TRBD1, 6 bases. The CDR3 nucleotides are TGCGCCACTAATGATAGGGGGAGATCGGGAGATACGCAGTATTTT. Its translation: CATNDRGRSGDTQYF.